Here is one T cell receptor beta chain with its context. Its specificity is unknown. Per sample, around 10^5 TCR templates underwent assay. This table comes from immunoSEQ multiplex PCR, and its TCRdb copy is limited to in-frame clones, with some not included. The table shows around 83,000 clones, with 80% to 90% occurring only once. This specimen belongs to a study of siplizumab effects on memory and regulatory T cells. Whole-study results and caveats: Alloreactive sequences whose origin lay in unstimulated CD4+ memory cells were significantly reduced by siplizumab. For mappable alloreactive CD4+ clones, the mean Treg-derived fraction was 68.8% with siplizumab and 25% to 30% in controls. Apparently key alloresponse contributors, naive T cells also seemed more diverse than memory cells.

The sequenced sample was CD4+ T cells sorted from blood. The TCR comes from a human donor in good health.

Here the CDR3 DNA reads TGTGCCAGCAGCTTATTGATGGGGGGCTCCTATGGCTACACCTTC. The encoded protein is CASSLLMGGSYGYTF. The chain couples TRBV7-9 to TRBJ1-2, with D possibly being TRBD1 (6 bases). Germline CDR1 SEHNR, CDR2 FQNEAQ (reference sequence). The ends were cut back, 2 bases at V and 4 bases at J, with 14 bases in the middle. The CDR3 covers 15 residues.